This T cell receptor (beta chain) was observed in a study of blood T cell repertoires in COVID-19. The wider study: COVID-19 samples collected from the United States, Italy and Spain covered acute and convalescent phases. From T cells, B-cell-depleted T cells, or PBMCs came the material, which was cDNA or gDNA.

How the authors handled the data: Amplification of reference gene primers was used by the study to estimate nucleated cell counts. Profiling relied on immunoSEQ multiplex PCR, and the TCRdb table lists in-frame clones only, not all of them. That table furnishes V, J and clone size, whereas the DNA furnished D and trimming. Counted here are 60,000 or so clones, approximately 80% occurring once; the ten biggest clones make up approximately 6.4%. A single count supports this clone. The CDR3 is 14 residues long. CDR1 SGDLS and CDR2 YYNGEE come from the germline V gene. The V segment lost 0 bases and the J segment 3 bases; nucleotides outside the gene matches: 2.

The chain has TRBV9 and TRBJ1-1, with 7 bases matching TRBD1. The TCR comes from a woman in her forties or fifties with active or convalescent COVID-19. The specimen was peripheral blood. The CDR3 DNA is TGTGCCAGCAGCGTAGGGCAGGGGGACACTGAAGCTTTCTTT. Encoded protein: CASSVGQGDTEAFF.